This TCR beta chain is from a study of shared T cell receptors in the human thymus. The protocol was immunoSEQ multiplex PCR, while the TCRdb copy is restricted to in-frame clones and leaves out a portion. The sample has 540,000 or so clones; about four fifths are singletons. Germline V lookup: CDR1 SSHAT, CDR2 FNYEAQ (reference sequence). With 1 base removed from V and 2 bases from J, the gap between germline ends came to 9 bases. The length of the CDR3 is 14 residues. These data also formed part of another study, on human thymus T cells.

Material for sequencing was thymocytes. The sequence was collected from a boy under two years old with a congenital heart defect. The V and J genes are TRBV7-7 and TRBJ2-7; D unresolved. The CDR3 coding sequence is TGTGCCAGCAGCTTAGTCACAGTAACCTACGAGCAGTACTTC. Protein: CASSLVTVTYEQYF.